Shown below are 14 T cell receptor beta chains from a single sample sequenced in a study of blood T cell repertoires in COVID-19 (dated by TCRdb to 2019 to 2021). Libraries were built with the immunoSEQ multiplex PCR assay. Entries here come from immuneACCESS through TCRdb and include only in-frame sequences with V and J called. Some clones fail to appear in such tables; in the studies checked, an unresolved V gene covers under half of the shortfall, and the cause of the remainder is unknown. The sample table lists roughly 180,000 clones, approximately 85% of them with a count of one. Jointly, the top ten make up more than 5.5% of the sample. Sequenced input: PBMCs or T cells enriched from blood (not recorded which). The source is a man aged 40-55 years who had recovered from COVID-19.

This chain uses TRBV6-5 with TRBJ2-2, with a possible D match to TRBD1 (5 bases). Germline assignment: CDR1 MNHEY and CDR2 SVGAGI. CDR3 length equals 12 residues. Trimming removed 10 bases at V and 3 bases at J, with 9 bases between. CDR3 in DNA: TGTGCCACCTCCAGGGACACCGGGGAGCTGTTTTTT. Protein: CATSRDTGELFF.

The CDR3 reads CASSLVGTGWLNEQFF. The CDR3 nucleotides read TGTGCCAGCAGCTTAGTCGGGACAGGGTGGCTCAATGAGCAGTTCTTC. The chain combines TRBV11-2 with TRBJ2-1, with TRBD1 matching 9 bases. The V gene end was trimmed by 1 base and the J gene end by 6 bases; junction bases not matched to a gene: 7. This CDR3 contains 16 residues. The germline V gene has CDR1 SGHAT and CDR2 FQNNGV.

This rearrangement joins TRBV24-1 to TRBJ2-3, with 7 bases matching TRBD2. J lost 4 bases, V lost 4 bases, and 7 bases had no gene match. CDR1 and CDR2 from the germline V gene are KGHDR and SFDVKD. This CDR3 is built from 15 residues. CDR3 sequence: CATSDPRGGPDTQYF. The CDR3 coding sequence is TGTGCCACCAGTGACCCTCGGGGAGGGCCAGATACGCAGTATTTT.

This chain links TRBV28 with TRBJ1-3; no definite D call. CDR1 MDHEN and CDR2 SYDVKM come from the germline V gene. Trimming cost V 6 bases and J 4 bases, with 4 bases left between them. The CDR3 runs to 11 residues. CDR3 sequence: CASSEGNTIYF. DNA for the CDR3: TGTGCCAGCAGCGAGGGAAACACCATATATTTT.

This clone was seen only once. This rearrangement joins TRBV7-9 to TRBJ1-1; 7 nucleotides match TRBD1. CDR3 size: 14 residues. Unmatched junction bases numbered 8, after V lost 5 bases and J lost 5 bases. Germline V gene data show CDR1 as SEHNR and CDR2 as FQNEAQ (reference sequence). The CDR3 DNA reads TGTGCCAGCAGCGCAGACAGGGTAGGGACTGAAGCTTTCTTT. It translates to CASSADRVGTEAFF.

The V gene is TRBV30, the J gene TRBJ2-1; 9 nucleotides agree with TRBD2. The junction had 7 bases not matched to a gene; V was cut back by 1 base and J by 6 bases. The CDR3 covers 15 residues. The germline gives CDR1 GTSNPN, CDR2 SVGIG (reference sequence). The CDR3 bases are TGTGCCTGGAGTGGGTTAGCGGGAGTGGGCAATGAGCAGTTCTTC. The encoded protein is CAWSGLAGVGNEQFF.

This clone was observed once. The J gene is TRBJ1-2, the V gene TRBV19; no definite D call. V shed 4 bases and J shed 5 bases, with 17 bases lying between them. CDR3 size: 15 residues. The germline CDR1 and CDR2 sequences are LNHDA and SQIVND (reference sequence). The CDR3: CASSTPHLQSYGYTF. CDR3 in DNA: TGTGCCAGTAGTACACCTCATCTACAGTCATATGGCTACACCTTC.

The rearrangement joins TRBV11-3 to TRBJ1-2; 9 bases fit TRBD1. This CDR3 is 15 amino acids long. The V gene end was trimmed by 4 bases and the J gene end by 4 bases; junction bases not matched to a gene: 7. The V gene's germline CDR1 is SGHNT and CDR2 YENEEA. CDR3 bases: TGTGCCAGCAGCTCCCCCGGGACAGGGACCTATGGCTACACCTTC. Protein product: CASSSPGTGTYGYTF. Based on the CDR3 plus reference TRBV11-3 and TRBJ1-2, the full variable domain is EAGVVQSPRYKIIEKKQPVAFWCNPISGHNTLYWYLQNLGQGPELLIRYENEEAVDDSQLPKDRFSAERLKGVDSTLKIQPAELGDSAVYLCASSSPGTGTYGYTFGSGTRLTVV.

This chain links TRBV19 with TRBJ1-5; a weak D match, TRBD1 (5 bases). V was clipped by 3 bases and J by 2 bases, with 11 bases between them. This CDR3 comprises 15 residues. Germline V CDR1 and CDR2: LNHDA, SQIVND (reference sequence). In DNA form, the CDR3 reads TGTGCCAGTAGTATTAGGGGCAGCCGCAATCAGCCCCAGCATTTT. Residues: CASSIRGSRNQPQHF.

The chain joins TRBV3-1 (or the pseudogene TRBV3-2) to TRBJ1-1, with TRBD1 as a possible D gene (5 bases). Germline V gives CDR1 LGHDT, CDR2 YNNKEL (reference sequence). Between the trimmed V and J ends, which lost 7 bases and 4 bases, there was a span of 13 bases. The CDR3 runs to 13 residues. This CDR3 is CASTRGEGTEAFF. The DNA of the CDR3 is TGTGCCAGCACTCGGGGGGAGGGCACTGAAGCTTTCTTT.

The chain combines TRBV28 with TRBJ2-5; TRBD2 is a possible D gene (6 bases). V was trimmed by 6 bases and J by 5 bases, leaving 13 bases between them. The CDR3 covers 13 residues. Germline assignment: CDR1 MDHEN and CDR2 SYDVKM. The CDR3 DNA sequence: TGTGCCAGCAGGACCCCTGGGGGGGAGACCCAGTACTTC. Encoded protein: CASRTPGGETQYF.

V gene TRBV12-3 or TRBV12-4 combines with J gene TRBJ1-2; 9 bases line up with TRBD1. J lost 8 bases, V lost 5 bases, and 0 bases had no gene match. The CDR3 length is 11 residues. CDR3 nucleotide sequence: TGTGCCAGCAGTACAGGGGGCGGCTACACCTTC. This sequence encodes CASSTGGGYTF.

The rearrangement uses TRBV28 and TRBJ1-5; D unclear. This CDR3 is built from 13 residues. V was trimmed by 2 bases and J by 6 bases, leaving 8 bases between them. Germline CDR1 reads MDHEN; CDR2 reads SYDVKM. CDR3 loop: CASSLMSRQPQHF. Here the CDR3 DNA reads TGTGCCAGCAGTTTAATGTCGCGTCAGCCCCAGCATTTT.

V and J are TRBV18 and TRBJ1-2, with TRBD1 matching over 7 bases. V trimming: 6 bases; J trimming: 8 bases; junction bases outside the gene matches: 9. The CDR3 is made up of 13 amino acids. Germline lookup yields CDR1 KGHSH and CDR2 LQKENI. This CDR3 reads CASSPGGGGGYTF. The CDR3 bases are TGTGCCAGCTCCCCCGGAGGGGGCGGGGGCTACACCTTC.